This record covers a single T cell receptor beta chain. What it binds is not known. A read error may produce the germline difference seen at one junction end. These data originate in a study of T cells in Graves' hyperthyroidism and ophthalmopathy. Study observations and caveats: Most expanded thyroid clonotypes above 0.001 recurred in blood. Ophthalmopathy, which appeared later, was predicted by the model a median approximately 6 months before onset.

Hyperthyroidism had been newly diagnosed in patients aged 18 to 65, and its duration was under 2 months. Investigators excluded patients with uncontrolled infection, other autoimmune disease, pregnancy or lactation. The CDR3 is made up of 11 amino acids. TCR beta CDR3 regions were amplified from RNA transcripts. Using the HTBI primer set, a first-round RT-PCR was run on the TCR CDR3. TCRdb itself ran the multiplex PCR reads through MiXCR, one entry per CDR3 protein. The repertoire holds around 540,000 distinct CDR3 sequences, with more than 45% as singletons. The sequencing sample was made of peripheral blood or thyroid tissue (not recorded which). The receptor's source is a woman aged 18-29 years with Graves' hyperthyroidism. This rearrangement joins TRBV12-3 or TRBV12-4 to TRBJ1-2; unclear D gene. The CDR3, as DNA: TGTGCCGGCAGTCTCCTGGGTGGCTACACCTTC. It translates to CAGSLLGGYTF.